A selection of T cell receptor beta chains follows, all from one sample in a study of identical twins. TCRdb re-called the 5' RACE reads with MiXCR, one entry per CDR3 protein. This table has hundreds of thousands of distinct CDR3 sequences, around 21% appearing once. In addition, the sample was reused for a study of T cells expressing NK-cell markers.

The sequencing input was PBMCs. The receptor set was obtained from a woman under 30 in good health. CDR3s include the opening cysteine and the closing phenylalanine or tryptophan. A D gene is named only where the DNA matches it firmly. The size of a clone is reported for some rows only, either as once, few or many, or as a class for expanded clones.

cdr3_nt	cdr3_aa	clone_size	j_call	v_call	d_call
TGCAGTGCTAGAGCGGGGGATACTGAAGCTTTCTTT	CSARAGDTEAFF	NA	TRBJ1-1	TRBV20-1	NA
TGTGCCAGCAGCGACGCGTGGGACCCATTAGAAAAACTGTTTTTT	CASSDAWDPLEKLFF	few	TRBJ1-4	TRBV7-9	NA
TGCGCCAGCAGCTTACAGGAAAATCAGCCCCAGCATTTT	CASSLQENQPQHF	many	TRBJ1-5	TRBV5-1	NA
TGCAGTGCTAGTCGGAGCAATCAGCCCCAGCATTTT	CSASRSNQPQHF	many	TRBJ1-5	TRBV20-1	NA
TGCAGTGCTAGGAAGACAGGGGGCGCGGGAGAGCAGTACTTC	CSARKTGGAGEQYF	NA	TRBJ2-7	TRBV20-1	TRBD1
TGTGCCAGCAGTTGGGCTGAAGCTTTCTTT	CASSWAEAFF	few	TRBJ1-1	TRBV12-3/TRBV12-4	NA
TGTGCCAGCAGAGACACCACAAACACTGAAGCTTTCTTT	CASRDTTNTEAFF	many	TRBJ1-1	TRBV6-2/TRBV6-3	NA
TGTGCCAGCAGCCCCGGGACAGGGTTTGGCTACACCTTC	CASSPGTGFGYTF	many	TRBJ1-2	TRBV7-9	TRBD1
TGTGCCAGCTCACCTGGACAGCCGTATCGGCAGTTCTTC	CASSPGQPYRQFF	NA	TRBJ2-1	TRBV18	NA
TGTGCCAGCAGTAACTCCTATAATTCACCCCTCCACTTT	CASSNSYNSPLHF	NA	TRBJ1-6	TRBV12-3/TRBV12-4	NA
TGTGCCAGCAGCTTAGCGTCCGGGACTAGTGGGCAGTACTTC	CASSLASGTSGQYF	NA	TRBJ2-7	TRBV7-2	TRBD2
TGTGCCAGCGGATCTTACGCTGGGAGGGCTAGGAATGAGCAGTTCTTC	CASGSYAGRARNEQFF	many	TRBJ2-1	TRBV12-3/TRBV12-4	TRBD2
TGTGCCTGGAGTGATAACCAAGAGACCCAGTACTTC	CAWSDNQETQYF	few	TRBJ2-5	TRBV30	NA
TGCGCCAGCACCAACCCGGGCCAACTAGCGGGGATCAATGAGCAGTTCTTC	CASTNPGQLAGINEQFF	NA	TRBJ2-1	TRBV5-1	TRBD2
TGTGCCAGCAGTCAGGACCATACCCGGGAGCTGTTTTTT	CASSQDHTRELFF	many	TRBJ2-2	TRBV12-3/TRBV12-4	NA
TGTGCCAGCACCTCCCGTCTTTCTAGCACAGATACGCAGTATTTT	CASTSRLSSTDTQYF	NA	TRBJ2-3	TRBV12-3/TRBV12-4	NA
TGTGCCAGCAGCCTACAATTTGAGGGAGCTGAAGCTTTCTTT	CASSLQFEGAEAFF	NA	TRBJ1-1	TRBV16	NA
TGCAGTGCGGAGACAGGGGGTCTGTACGAGCAGTACTTC	CSAETGGLYEQYF	few	TRBJ2-7	TRBV20-1	TRBD1
TGTGCCAGCAGCTTAGCGCCCCGGGGCGTATTCTCCTACGAGCAGTACTTC	CASSLAPRGVFSYEQYF	few	TRBJ2-7	TRBV7-2	NA
TGTGCCAGCAGAACGACAGCATATGGCTACACCTTC	CASRTTAYGYTF	many	TRBJ1-2	TRBV6-2/TRBV6-3	NA
TGTGCCACCAGCAGATACCCGCTCCTGGAAGCTTTCTTT	CATSRYPLLEAFF	NA	TRBJ1-1	TRBV15	NA
TGTGCCAGCAGCGCAGGGAGAGATGAAAAACTGTTTTTT	CASSAGRDEKLFF	NA	TRBJ1-4	TRBV7-2	NA
TGCGCCAGCAGCTTGGAGGGACAACCGTTCTCTGGAAACACCATATATTTT	CASSLEGQPFSGNTIYF	few	TRBJ1-3	TRBV5-1	NA
TGTGCCAGCAGCCAAGATCGCACGCGCGAGACCCAGTACTTC	CASSQDRTRETQYF	once	TRBJ2-5	TRBV3-1	NA
TGTGCCAGCAGCACCCTAGCGGGAGGAGCTGAGCAGTTCTTC	CASSTLAGGAEQFF	many	TRBJ2-1	TRBV7-2	TRBD2
TGTGCCAGCAGTTTGGGACTAGCGGGAGGTGGTAGCACAGATACGCAGTATTTT	CASSLGLAGGGSTDTQYF	NA	TRBJ2-3	TRBV27	TRBD2
TGTGCCATCAGCTCGGGGAGTCAGGAGACCCAGTACTTC	CAISSGSQETQYF	NA	TRBJ2-5	TRBV5-4	NA
TGTGCCAGCAGCGAGGGACAGGGCAACTACGAGCAGTACTTC	CASSEGQGNYEQYF	few	TRBJ2-7	TRBV7-6	TRBD1
TGCAGTGCTACCCCTTACACTGCTGAAGCTTTCTTT	CSATPYTAEAFF	few	TRBJ1-1	TRBV20-1	NA
TGTGCCAGCAGCCAAGCGGGACAAACCAATGAAAAACTGTTTTTT	CASSQAGQTNEKLFF	few	TRBJ1-4	TRBV4-2	NA
TGCGCCAGCAGCTTCGGGGTCCTAACATTGAATGAGCAGTTCTTC	CASSFGVLTLNEQFF	few	TRBJ2-1	TRBV5-1	NA
TGTGCCTGGATGGGCTCCCAAGAGACCCAGTACTTC	CAWMGSQETQYF	NA	TRBJ2-5	TRBV30	NA
TGTGCCAGCAGTCAGGGGCCGAACTATGGCTACACCTTC	CASSQGPNYGYTF	few	TRBJ1-2	TRBV6-1	NA
TGCGCCAGCAGCCTCCCGGACAATGAGCAGTTCTTC	CASSLPDNEQFF	NA	TRBJ2-1	TRBV4-3	NA
TGTGCCAGCAGATCACCCCTTGGCAGGGGGCATACCGGGGAGCTGTTTTTT	CASRSPLGRGHTGELFF	NA	TRBJ2-2	TRBV12-3/TRBV12-4	TRBD1
TGTGCCAGCAGCTTAAGCCGAGAGGGTGAGCAGTTCTTC	CASSLSREGEQFF	many	TRBJ2-1	TRBV7-3	NA
TGTGCCAGCAGTTTCGGTAGGGGCCGTAAAGAGACCCAGTACTTC	CASSFGRGRKETQYF	few	TRBJ2-5	TRBV12-3/TRBV12-4	NA
TGCAGCGTTTCCGAGGGATCAGATACGCAGTATTTT	CSVSEGSDTQYF	NA	TRBJ2-3	TRBV29-1	NA
TGTGCCAGCAGCTTTTATCAGGACAGCACAGATACGCAGTATTTT	CASSFYQDSTDTQYF	few	TRBJ2-3	TRBV5-6	NA
TGTGCCAGCAGTGGATCCGGGGATGAGCAGTTCTTC	CASSGSGDEQFF	few	TRBJ2-1	TRBV2	NA
TGCAGCGCCCCAAGCGGGACGGGGAAGGAGCAGTACTTC	CSAPSGTGKEQYF	NA	TRBJ2-7	TRBV29-1	TRBD2
TGTGCCAGCAGCCGCCTAGCGGGGGAACTCTACAATGAGCAGTTCTTC	CASSRLAGELYNEQFF	many	TRBJ2-1	TRBV7-8	TRBD2
TGCAGTGCGGTACTAGAGACCTACAATGAGCAGTTCTTC	CSAVLETYNEQFF	NA	TRBJ2-1	TRBV20-1	NA
TGTGCCAGCAGCTATCGGGCGGCGCCATTCAATGAGCAGTTCTTC	CASSYRAAPFNEQFF	many	TRBJ2-1	TRBV7-9	NA
TGCAGTGCTAGAGGAGGAGACCGGACTAGCGCCATTTCCGAGCAGTACTTC	CSARGGDRTSAISEQYF	many	TRBJ2-7	TRBV20-1	TRBD2
TGTGCCACCAGCTGGGACAGGGGTCGATCTGGGGCCAACGTCCTGACTTTC	CATSWDRGRSGANVLTF	few	TRBJ2-6	TRBV15	TRBD1
TGTGCCAGCAGCTTAAGGGCCGGGACGGGCCGGGATGAGCAGTTCTTC	CASSLRAGTGRDEQFF	NA	TRBJ2-1	TRBV7-3	NA
TGTGCCAGCAGTGACAGGACAGGGGTGTTATTGGAGGGCTACACCTTC	CASSDRTGVLLEGYTF	many	TRBJ1-2	TRBV12-3/TRBV12-4	TRBD1
TGTGCCAGCAGTTACATCGGGGATCGCACAGATACGCAGTATTTT	CASSYIGDRTDTQYF	NA	TRBJ2-3	TRBV6-5	NA
TGCAGCGTTGAAGCGGGACAGGGATTCAACTATGGCTACACCTTC	CSVEAGQGFNYGYTF	few	TRBJ1-2	TRBV29-1	TRBD1
TGTGCCAGCAGCTTGATGGGGCCTTACAATGAGCAGTTCTTC	CASSLMGPYNEQFF	NA	TRBJ2-1	TRBV5-4	NA
TGCGCCAGCAGCTTGGGCCGGGGCGGGCTCACAGATACGCAGTATTTT	CASSLGRGGLTDTQYF	NA	TRBJ2-3	TRBV5-1	NA
TGTGCCAGCAGCGTAGTGAGTAGCGGGCCGTACAATGAGCAGTTCTTC	CASSVVSSGPYNEQFF	many	TRBJ2-1	TRBV9	TRBD2
TGCAGCGGCTATAGTGGGGAGCAGTTCTTC	CSGYSGEQFF	many	TRBJ2-1	TRBV29-1	NA
TGCGCCAGCACCCGCGGACAGGGGTCCTACGAGCAGTACTTC	CASTRGQGSYEQYF	few	TRBJ2-7	TRBV5-1	TRBD1